The 21 T cell receptor beta chains below were found in one sample sequenced in a study of shared clonotypes between healthy human individuals. Selected positively for CCR7 and CD45RO-negative, naive CD8 cells excluded terminally differentiated effector memory CD45RA+ cells. Method: immunoSEQ multiplex PCR; TCRdb's copy keeps in-frame clones and lacks some. Found here are some 580,000 clones, 95% to 98% of them singletons; the top ten hold more than 0.3%. Material: naive CD8+ T cells sorted from blood. These receptor sequences come from a young man in good health.

The chain recombines TRBV11-2 with TRBJ2-1; the match to TRBD2 covers 10 bases. Unmatched junction bases numbered 3, after V lost 3 bases and J lost 4 bases. The CDR3 totals 15 residues. The germline gives CDR1 SGHAT, CDR2 FQNNGV. The CDR3 here is CASSFRTSGYNEQFF. The CDR3, as DNA: TGTGCCAGCAGCTTTCGGACTAGCGGTTACAATGAGCAGTTCTTC.

V is TRBV15 and J is TRBJ2-7, with TRBD1 matching 8 bases. CDR3 length: 14 residues. Germline trimming cut 7 bases from V and 6 bases from J; bases unmatched to any gene: 11. Germline values: CDR1 LNHNV, CDR2 YYDKDF (reference sequence). The CDR3, as DNA: TGTGCCACCACGGATGGGGGACAGGTTCGCGAGCAGTACTTC. Translated, it gives CATTDGGQVREQYF.

The chain combines TRBV7-9 with TRBJ2-1; TRBD2 aligns across 10 bases. Germline assignment: CDR1 SEHNR and CDR2 FQNEAQ (reference sequence). After removal of 7 bases from V and 2 bases from J, the junction contained 8 bases not matched to a gene. The length of the CDR3 is 16 residues. The CDR3 loop reads CASKTAGGEPYNEQFF. CDR3 sequence (DNA): TGTGCCAGCAAAACAGCGGGAGGGGAACCCTACAATGAGCAGTTCTTC.

The rearrangement links TRBV6-6 to TRBJ1-1; the D gene is possibly TRBD1 (6 bases). The CDR3 totals 11 residues. Trimming shortened V by 7 bases and J by 4 bases, and 7 bases separated the two germline ends. Germline CDR1 is MNHNY and CDR2 is SVGAGI (reference sequence). This CDR3 reads CASKGGTEAFF. The DNA for the CDR3 is TGTGCCAGCAAGGGGGGCACTGAAGCTTTCTTT.

The gene calls are TRBV11-2 and TRBJ2-1; 14 nucleotides agree with TRBD2. The length of the CDR3 is 15 residues. CDR1 and CDR2 from the germline V gene are SGHAT and FQNNGV. After removal of 5 bases from V and 6 bases from J, the junction contained 3 bases not matched to a gene. The CDR3 nucleotides read TGTGCCAGCAGCCCCGGACTAGCGGGAGGCAATGAGCAGTTCTTC. It codes for CASSPGLAGGNEQFF.

V usage is TRBV7-9 and J usage is TRBJ2-5; D perhaps matches TRBD1 (5 bases). The ends were cut back, 7 bases at V and 1 base at J, with 16 bases in the middle. The CDR3 totals 15 residues. Germline CDR1 reads SEHNR; CDR2 reads FQNEAQ (reference sequence). The CDR3 sequence: CASNRPQGIQETQYF. In DNA form, the CDR3 reads TGTGCCAGCAATCGTCCCCAGGGTATCCAAGAGACCCAGTACTTC. Looking up the rest from reference TRBV7-9 and TRBJ2-5 gives the full variable domain: DTGVSQNPRHKITKRGQNVTFRCDPISEHNRLYWYRQTLGQGPEFLTYFQNEAQLEKSRLLSDRFSAERPKGSFSTLEIQRTEQGDSAMYLCASNRPQGIQETQYFGPGTRLLVL.

V gene TRBV6-1 combines with J gene TRBJ1-2; 9 bases map to TRBD1. The CDR3 consists of 17 residues. Germline assignment: CDR1 MNHNS and CDR2 SASEGT. V lost 3 bases to trimming and J lost 4 bases; unmatched junction nucleotides: 12. This chain's CDR3 is CASSDDYGTGLGYGYTF. As DNA, the CDR3 is TGTGCCAGCAGTGACGATTATGGGACAGGGCTCGGCTATGGCTACACCTTC.

The table lists this clone with a count of one. For the CDR3, the DNA is TGTGCCAGCAGCTTTGGGACAGGGGTCGATGCCTACGAGCAGTACTTC. Translation gives CASSFGTGVDAYEQYF. This chain joins TRBV7-6 and TRBJ2-7; 10 bases agree with TRBD1. The CDR3 loop spans 16 amino acids. Germline assignment: CDR1 SGHVS and CDR2 FNYEAQ. V lost 3 bases to trimming and J lost 2 bases; unmatched junction nucleotides: 7. The complete variable domain, with remaining parts taken from reference TRBV7-6 and TRBJ2-7, reads GAGVSQSPRYKVTKRGQDVALRCDPISGHVSLYWYRQALGQGPEFLTYFNYEAQQDKSGLPNDRFSAERPEGSISTLTIQRTEQRDSAMYRCASSFGTGVDAYEQYFGPGTRLTVT.

This sequence joins TRBV11-2 and TRBJ1-2, with a tentative D call TRBD1 (6 bases). Germline lookup yields CDR1 SGHAT and CDR2 FQNNGV. The ends were cut back, 3 bases at V and 1 base at J, with 9 bases in the middle. The CDR3 is made up of 14 amino acids. CDR3: CASSLGGGNYGYTF. CDR3 bases: TGTGCCAGCAGCTTGGGGGGCGGTAACTATGGCTACACCTTC.

The J gene is TRBJ2-3, the V gene TRBV5-1; 7 bases agree with TRBD1. From germline, CDR1 is SGHRS and CDR2 YFSETQ. This CDR3 has 15 amino acids. Trimming took 0 bases from V and 0 from J; bases not matched to a gene: 1. The CDR3: CASSLGDSSTDTQYF. The CDR3 DNA reads as TGCGCCAGCAGCTTGGGGGACAGTAGCACAGATACGCAGTATTTT.

This rearrangement joins TRBV7-9 to TRBJ1-5; 8 nucleotides line up with TRBD1. CDR3 size: 15 residues. The J segment lost 6 bases and the V segment lost 4 bases, leaving 8 bases of the junction unmatched. Germline V gene data show CDR1 as SEHNR and CDR2 as FQNEAQ (reference sequence). CDR3 coding DNA: TGTGCCAGCAGCTCGGACAGGGCGGTGGGTCAGCCCCAGCATTTT. Its translation: CASSSDRAVGQPQHF.

The rearrangement links TRBV19 to TRBJ2-2; 10 bases fit TRBD2. Germline trimming cut 7 bases from V and 3 bases from J; bases unmatched to any gene: 8. The germline gives CDR1 LNHDA, CDR2 SQIVND (reference sequence). CDR3 size: 16 residues. As DNA, the CDR3 is TGTGCCAGTACCACAACCAGCGGGAGGGACACCGGGGAGCTGTTTTTT. As protein: CASTTTSGRDTGELFF.

The rearrangement uses TRBV6-6 and TRBJ1-2; possible D gene TRBD1, 5 bases. V lost 5 bases and J lost 5, with 18 bases in between. This CDR3 spans 15 amino acids. The germline V gene has CDR1 MNHNY and CDR2 SVGAGI (reference sequence). CDR3 loop: CASSEFLPGSYGYTF. CDR3 coding DNA: TGTGCCAGCAGTGAGTTCCTTCCAGGGAGTTATGGCTACACCTTC.

The chain combines TRBV7-9 with TRBJ1-4; D gene unclear. Between the trimmed V and J ends, which lost 6 bases and 5 bases, there was a span of 19 bases. From germline, CDR1 is SEHNR and CDR2 FQNEAQ (reference sequence). The length of the CDR3 is 16 residues. CDR3 residues: CASSSPTGARNEKLFF. The CDR3 nucleotides are TGTGCCAGCAGTTCACCGACGGGCGCTAGGAATGAAAAACTGTTTTTT.

The chain uses TRBV5-1 and TRBJ2-7; D may be TRBD2 (6 bases). Germline V lookup: CDR1 SGHRS, CDR2 YFSETQ. This CDR3 has 13 residues. Trimming took off 4 bases at V and 3 bases at J, with 11 bases between the two ends. CDR3 DNA: TGCGCCAGCAGCGGATTCGGGGGCTACGAGCAGTACTTC. Translated, it gives CASSGFGGYEQYF.

The CDR3 here is CASSLRHDSYNEQFF. Here the CDR3 DNA reads TGTGCCAGCAGTCTCAGACACGATTCCTACAATGAGCAGTTCTTC. The gene calls are TRBV6-5 and TRBJ2-1; no firm D call. The length of the CDR3 is 15 residues. The ends were cut back, 5 bases at V and 1 base at J, with 12 bases in the middle. Germline V gene lookup returns CDR1 MNHEY and CDR2 SVGAGI.

V gene TRBV27 combines with J gene TRBJ1-5; D is perhaps TRBD1 (5 bases). The CDR3 consists of 14 residues. Germline V gene data show CDR1 as MNHEY and CDR2 as SMNVEV (reference sequence). V shed 6 bases and J shed 6 bases, with 15 bases lying between them. CDR3 sequence (DNA): TGTGCCAGCAGGGGGACGAGCCTCCTTCAGCCCCAGCATTTT. Protein sequence: CASRGTSLLQPQHF.

This chain links TRBV4-3 with TRBJ2-3; 13 positions match TRBD2. Per germline, CDR1 LGHNA and CDR2 YSLEER. The CDR3 covers 20 residues. The V segment lost 0 bases and the J segment 4 bases; nucleotides outside the gene matches: 13. CDR3 coding DNA: TGCGCCAGCAGCCAAGACGGACTAGCGGGAGATCTAAGCGGCTCAGATACGCAGTATTTT. Amino acid sequence: CASSQDGLAGDLSGSDTQYF.

The chain recombines TRBV21-1 with TRBJ2-7; TRBD2 is the table's D call and was not checked against the DNA. TRBV21-1 is described as a pseudogene. The CDR3 runs 16 residues. The CDR3 region is CASSKVRLADSCEQYF. CDR3 DNA sequence: TGTGCCAGCAGCAAAGTCAGACTAGCGGACTCATGCGAGCAGTACTTC.

V usage is TRBV9 and J usage is TRBJ2-3; the D call may be TRBD1 or TRBD2 (5 bases each). The CDR3 loop spans 16 amino acids. The germline V and J ends were trimmed by 3 bases and 4 bases, with 18 bases remaining between them. CDR1 and CDR2 from the germline V gene are SGDLS and YYNGEE. CDR3: CASSGEPGRTSDTQYF. The CDR3 DNA sequence: TGTGCCAGCAGCGGTGAACCGGGACGTACATCAGATACGCAGTATTTT.

The chain uses TRBV27 and TRBJ2-1; 10 bases fit TRBD2. Germline-derived CDR1 and CDR2 are MNHEY and SMNVEV (reference sequence). The CDR3 spans 13 residues. The CDR3 is CACGSSGSYEQFF. DNA of the CDR3: TGTGCATGCGGGTCTAGCGGGAGCTATGAGCAGTTCTTC.